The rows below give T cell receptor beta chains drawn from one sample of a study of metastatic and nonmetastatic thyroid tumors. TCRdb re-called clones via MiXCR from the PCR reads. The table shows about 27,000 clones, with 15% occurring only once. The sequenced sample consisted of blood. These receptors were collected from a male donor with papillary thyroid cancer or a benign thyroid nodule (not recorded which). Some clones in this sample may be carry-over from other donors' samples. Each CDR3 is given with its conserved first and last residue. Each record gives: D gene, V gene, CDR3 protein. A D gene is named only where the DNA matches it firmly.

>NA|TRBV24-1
CATSDQETGPYEQYF
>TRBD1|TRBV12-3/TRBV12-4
CASSRGTVGDQPQHF
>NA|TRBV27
CASVQFRGNQLPAFF
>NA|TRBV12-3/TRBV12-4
CASTPPGTENTEAFF
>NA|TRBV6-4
CASSLGGTMGTFF
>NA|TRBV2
CASRPFAPTDTQYF
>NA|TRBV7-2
CASSLAGGGRSNSPLHF
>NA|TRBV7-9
CASSGEGTDTQYF
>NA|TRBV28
CASTRNPLATVELFF
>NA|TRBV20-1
CSATLLQNTEAFF
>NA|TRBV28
CASSLLGGYTF
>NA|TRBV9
CASTVRQPTYEQYF
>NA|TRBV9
CASSVGRAYTDTQYF
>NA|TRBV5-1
CASSLDVSGNTIYF
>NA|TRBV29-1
CSVHTWMQTISSGYTF
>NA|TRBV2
CASSETTIETQYF
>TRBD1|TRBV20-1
CSARDNDRATGGYTF
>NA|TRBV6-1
CASSRGGRNTGELFF
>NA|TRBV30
CAWSTGTGGTGETQYF
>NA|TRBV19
CASDLSNSNQPQHF
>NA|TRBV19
CASTGAYTEAFF
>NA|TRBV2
CASRGWSSDEQYF
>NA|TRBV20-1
CSAQGRDTGELFF
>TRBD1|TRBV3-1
CASSFRTGGSEKLFF
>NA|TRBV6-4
CASSPGSGIGEDTQYF
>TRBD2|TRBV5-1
CASRQVAGPSTDTQYF
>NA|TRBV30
CAWREQGTGELFF
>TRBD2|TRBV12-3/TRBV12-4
CASSLLAGDTGELFF
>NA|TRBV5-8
CASSLIWGRGTEAFF
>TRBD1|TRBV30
CACLTGGPGNTIYF
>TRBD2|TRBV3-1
CASSYRTSGWNEQFF
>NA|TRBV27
CASRSIVTTNEKLFF
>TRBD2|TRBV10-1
CASSDGGNTDTQYF
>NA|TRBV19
CASSRRDEQFF
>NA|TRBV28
CASKSGGGYQETQYF
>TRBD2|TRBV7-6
CASSGKDGGTDTQYF
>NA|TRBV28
CASSFVSSGGYTF
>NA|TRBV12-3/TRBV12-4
CATSLPSGVQYF
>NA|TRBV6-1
CASSLRGTGELFF
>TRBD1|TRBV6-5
CASSYSTGSAFF
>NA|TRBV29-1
CSVGQGIGETQYF
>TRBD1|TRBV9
CASSSQGDNQPQHF
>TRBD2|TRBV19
CASRRERGTDTQYF
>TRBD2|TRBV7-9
CASTRGSADSYEQYF
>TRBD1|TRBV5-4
CASSLPTGQGTDTQYF
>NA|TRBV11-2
CASSIPGLPPRQYF
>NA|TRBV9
CASSVGGGLESNQPQHF
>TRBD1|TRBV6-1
CASSDRAGTGGYEQYF
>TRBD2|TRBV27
CASQPGLVCRELFF
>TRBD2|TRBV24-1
CATSDRLAGGQDTQYF
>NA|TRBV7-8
CASRASYEQYF
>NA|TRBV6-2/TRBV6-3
CASSYSSQGPKNIQYF
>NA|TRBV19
CASNIRRSSGANVLTF
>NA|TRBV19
CASSMWSRPRYGYTF
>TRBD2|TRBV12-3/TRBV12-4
CASSPGGTTDTQYF